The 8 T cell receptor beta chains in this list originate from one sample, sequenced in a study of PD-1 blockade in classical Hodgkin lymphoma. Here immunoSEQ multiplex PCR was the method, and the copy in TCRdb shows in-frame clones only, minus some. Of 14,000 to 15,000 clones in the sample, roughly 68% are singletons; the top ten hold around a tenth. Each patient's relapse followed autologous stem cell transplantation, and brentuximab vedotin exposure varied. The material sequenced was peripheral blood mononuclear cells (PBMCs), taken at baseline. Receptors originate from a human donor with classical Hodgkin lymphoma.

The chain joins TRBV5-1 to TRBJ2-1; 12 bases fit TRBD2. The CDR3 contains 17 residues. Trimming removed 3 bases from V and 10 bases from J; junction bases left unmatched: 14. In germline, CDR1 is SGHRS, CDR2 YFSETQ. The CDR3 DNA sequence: TGCGCCAGCAGCTCAAACCCTAGCGGGAGGGTAATGTCGGAGCAGTTCTTC. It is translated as CASSSNPSGRVMSEQFF.

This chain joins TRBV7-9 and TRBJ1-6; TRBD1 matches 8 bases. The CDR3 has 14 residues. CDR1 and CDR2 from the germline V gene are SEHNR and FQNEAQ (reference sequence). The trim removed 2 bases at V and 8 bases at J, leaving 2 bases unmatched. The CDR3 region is CASSLQGAYSPLHF. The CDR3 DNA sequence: TGTGCCAGCAGCTTACAGGGGGCATATTCACCCCTCCACTTT.

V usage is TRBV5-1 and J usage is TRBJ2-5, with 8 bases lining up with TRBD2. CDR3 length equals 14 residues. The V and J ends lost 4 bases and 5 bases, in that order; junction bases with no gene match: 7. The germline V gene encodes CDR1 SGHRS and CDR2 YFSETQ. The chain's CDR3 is CASSRVAGRETQYF. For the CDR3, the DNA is TGCGCCAGCAGCCGGGTAGCGGGAAGGGAGACCCAGTACTTC.

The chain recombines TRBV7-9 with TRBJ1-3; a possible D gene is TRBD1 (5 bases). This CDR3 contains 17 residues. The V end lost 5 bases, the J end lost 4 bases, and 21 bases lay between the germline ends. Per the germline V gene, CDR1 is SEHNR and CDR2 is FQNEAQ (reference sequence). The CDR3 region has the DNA TGTGCCAGCAGCATACCTTCCACCGGGACGAAGGGAAACACCATATATTTT. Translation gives CASSIPSTGTKGNTIYF.

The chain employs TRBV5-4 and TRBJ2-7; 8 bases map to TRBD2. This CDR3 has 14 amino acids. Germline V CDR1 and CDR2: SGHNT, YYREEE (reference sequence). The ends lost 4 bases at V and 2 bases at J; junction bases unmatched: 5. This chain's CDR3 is CASSQEGLAYEQYF. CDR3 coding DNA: TGTGCCAGCAGCCAAGAGGGACTAGCCTACGAGCAGTACTTC.

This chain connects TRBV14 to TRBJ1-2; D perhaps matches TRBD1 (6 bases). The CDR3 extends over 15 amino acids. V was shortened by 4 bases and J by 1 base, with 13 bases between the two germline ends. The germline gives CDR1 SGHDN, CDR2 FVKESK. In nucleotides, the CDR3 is TGTGCCAGCAGCCCCGGCGGGGGCCTTAACTATGGCTACACCTTC. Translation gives CASSPGGGLNYGYTF.

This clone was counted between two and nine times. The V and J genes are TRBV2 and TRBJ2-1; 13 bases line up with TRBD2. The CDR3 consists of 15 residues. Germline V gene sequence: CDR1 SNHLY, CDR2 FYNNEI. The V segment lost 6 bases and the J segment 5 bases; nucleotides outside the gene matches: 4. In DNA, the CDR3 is TGTGCCAGCAGAGCTGGACTAGCGGGGGACAATGAGCAGTTCTTC. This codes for CASRAGLAGDNEQFF.

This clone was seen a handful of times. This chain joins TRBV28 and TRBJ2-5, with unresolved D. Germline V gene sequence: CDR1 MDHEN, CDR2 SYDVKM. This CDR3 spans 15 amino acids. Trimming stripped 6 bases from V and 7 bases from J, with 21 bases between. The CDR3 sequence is CASRLTLGSGGTQYF. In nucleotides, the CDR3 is TGTGCCAGCAGACTAACCCTGGGCTCGGGCGGGACCCAGTACTTC.